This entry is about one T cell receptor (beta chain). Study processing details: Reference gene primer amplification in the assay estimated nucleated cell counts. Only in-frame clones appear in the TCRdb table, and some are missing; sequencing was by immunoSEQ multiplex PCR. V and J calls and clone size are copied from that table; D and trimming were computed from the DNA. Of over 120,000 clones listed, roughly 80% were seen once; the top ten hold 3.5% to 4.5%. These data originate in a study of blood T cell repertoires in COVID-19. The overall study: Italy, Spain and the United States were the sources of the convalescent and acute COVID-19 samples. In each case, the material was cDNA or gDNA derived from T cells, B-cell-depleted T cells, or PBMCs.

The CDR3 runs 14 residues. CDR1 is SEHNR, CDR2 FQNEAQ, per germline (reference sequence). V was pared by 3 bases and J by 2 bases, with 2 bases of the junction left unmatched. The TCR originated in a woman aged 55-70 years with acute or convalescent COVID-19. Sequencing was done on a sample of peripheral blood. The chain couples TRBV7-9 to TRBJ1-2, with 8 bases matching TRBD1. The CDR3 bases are TGTGCCAGCAGCTTGACAGGGGCCAACTATGGCTACACCTTC. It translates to CASSLTGANYGYTF.